The 14 T cell receptor beta chains given below trace back to one sample, sequenced in a study of CD8+ T cells in alopecia areata. RNA extraction was followed by reverse transcription into cDNA, which acted as the sequencing template. Sequencing used immunoSEQ multiplex PCR; TCRdb keeps in-frame clones, though not all of them. The sample carries approximately 130,000 clones, around 63% recorded once. As to treatment: oral pan-JAK inhibitor, 5-10 mg twice daily. Sequenced here: CD4+ T cells sorted from blood, sampled at week 4, from a patient treated with tofacitinib. Receptors originate from a human donor with alopecia areata.

The DNA for the CDR3 is TGTGCCAGCAGGTTTTCAAGGGCAGTAAGTTACGAGCAGTACTTC. Its translation is CASRFSRAVSYEQYF. This rearrangement joins TRBV25-1 to TRBJ2-7; D is uncertain. The ends were cut back, 6 bases at V and 4 bases at J, with 19 bases in the middle. Germline CDR1 is MGHDK and CDR2 is SYGVNS. The CDR3 runs to 15 residues.

The V and J genes are TRBV4-1 and TRBJ2-5, with D perhaps matching TRBD1 (6 bases). CDR1 and CDR2 from the germline V gene are MGHRA and YSYEKL. V was pared by 0 bases and J by 6 bases, with 11 bases between. CDR3 size: 14 residues. In DNA, the CDR3 is TGCGCCAGCAGCCAAGATCTCAGGGGAAAGACCCAGTACTTC. Amino acids: CASSQDLRGKTQYF.

This rearrangement joins TRBV19 to TRBJ1-4, with D possibly being TRBD1 (5 bases). CDR3 size: 15 residues. The V gene's germline CDR1 is LNHDA and CDR2 SQIVND (reference sequence). The V and J ends lost 6 bases and 7 bases respectively, with 18 bases between them. The CDR3, as DNA: TGTGCCAGTAGCCCCTCGAGGGGTCGAAGTGAAAAACTGTTTTTT. This codes for CASSPSRGRSEKLFF. Filled out from reference TRBV19 and TRBJ1-4, the complete variable domain reads DGGITQSPKYLFRKEGQNVTLSCEQNLNHDAMYWYRQDPGQGLRLIYYSQIVNDFQKGDIAEGYSVSREKKESFPLTVTSAQKNPTAFYLCASSPSRGRSEKLFFGSGTQLSVL.

The chain couples TRBV29-1 to TRBJ1-4, with 9 bases that match TRBD1. From germline, CDR1 is SQVTM and CDR2 ANQGSEA. This CDR3 region has 13 residues. J gave up 8 bases and V 6 bases, and 7 bases lay outside the gene matches. The chain's CDR3 is CSVLRDRAEKLFF. CDR3 bases: TGCAGCGTCCTCCGGGACAGGGCCGAAAAACTGTTTTTT.

This clone is medium-sized within its sample. The chain joins TRBV19 to TRBJ2-1; no clear D. The CDR3 spans 15 residues. Germline CDR1 and CDR2: LNHDA and SQIVND (reference sequence). Trimming took off 3 bases at V and 3 bases at J, with 12 bases between the two ends. The CDR3 protein is CASSMRTAFYNEQFF. In DNA, the CDR3 is TGTGCCAGTAGTATGCGAACAGCCTTCTACAATGAGCAGTTCTTC.

The chain recombines TRBV29-1 with TRBJ1-4; 10 nucleotides line up with TRBD1. Germline CDR1 reads SQVTM; CDR2 reads ANQGSEA. The V and J ends lost 7 bases and 7 bases, in that order; junction bases with no gene match: 6. This CDR3 contains 13 residues. CDR3 amino acids: CSAGQGEVEKLFF. The CDR3 bases are TGCAGCGCCGGACAGGGGGAGGTTGAAAAACTGTTTTTT. Combining the CDR3 with reference TRBV29-1 and TRBJ1-4 gives the whole variable domain SAVISQKPSRDICQRGTSLTIQCQVDSQVTMMFWYRQQPGQSLTLIATANQGSEATYESGFVIDKFPISRPNLTFSTLTVSNMSPEDSSIYLCSAGQGEVEKLFFGSGTQLSVL.

The chain recombines TRBV6-5 with TRBJ1-2, with unresolved D. This CDR3 is built from 14 residues. Per the germline V gene, CDR1 is MNHEY and CDR2 is SVGAGI. V dropped 6 bases and J dropped 0 bases, with 11 bases sitting between them. The CDR3: CASRESASNYGYTF. In nucleotides, the CDR3 is TGTGCCAGCAGGGAATCCGCGTCTAACTATGGCTACACCTTC.

The rearrangement uses TRBV29-1 and TRBJ1-2; 8 bases map to TRBD1. Trimming took 6 bases from V and 5 from J; bases not matched to a gene: 8. Per the germline V gene, CDR1 is SQVTM and CDR2 is ANQGSEA. The CDR3 loop spans 13 amino acids. This CDR3 is CSVKDRVGYGYTF. CDR3 sequence (DNA): TGCAGCGTGAAGGACAGGGTGGGGTATGGCTACACCTTC.

This clone was detected once. The chain links TRBV7-2 to TRBJ2-1; 9 bases agree with TRBD2. Trimming took 2 bases from V and 4 from J; bases not matched to a gene: 3. Germline CDR1 and CDR2: SGHTA and FQGNSA. This CDR3 is 15 amino acids long. The CDR3 DNA reads as TGTGCCAGCAGCTTACTAGCGGGACATTACAATGAGCAGTTCTTC. Translated: CASSLLAGHYNEQFF. Based on the CDR3 plus reference TRBV7-2 and TRBJ2-1, the full variable domain is GAGVSQSPSNKVTEKGKDVELRCDPISGHTALYWYRQSLGQGLEFLIYFQGNSAPDKSGLPSDRFSAERTGGSVSTLTIQRTQQEDSAVYLCASSLLAGHYNEQFFGPGTRLTVL.

This clone has just one count. The chain joins TRBV14 to TRBJ1-1; D might be TRBD1 (5 bases). Germline CDR1 SGHDN, CDR2 FVKESK. This CDR3 comprises 15 residues. Trimming shortened V by 0 bases and J by 0 bases, and 8 bases separated the two germline ends. The CDR3: CASSQEGAMNTEAFF. For the CDR3, the DNA is TGTGCCAGCAGCCAAGAAGGGGCCATGAACACTGAAGCTTTCTTT.

This chain joins TRBV7-3 and TRBJ2-5; 11 bases are a match to TRBD2. The CDR3 covers 17 residues. Germline trimming cut 5 bases from V and 5 bases from J; bases unmatched to any gene: 13. Germline-derived CDR1 and CDR2 are SGHTA and FQGTGA. This chain's CDR3 is CASSQEIAGGIGETQYF. CDR3 in DNA: TGTGCCAGCAGCCAAGAAATAGCGGGAGGGATAGGCGAGACCCAGTACTTC.

The table lists this clone with a few counts. The rearrangement links TRBV27 to TRBJ2-5; 7 nucleotides agree with TRBD2. Trimming removed 10 bases from V and 3 bases from J; junction bases left unmatched: 11. Germline loops: CDR1 MNHEY, CDR2 SMNVEV (reference sequence). The CDR3 loop spans 14 amino acids. Written as DNA, the CDR3 is TGTGCCACATCGGCATGGGGGGGGAAAGAGACCCAGTACTTC. Its translation is CATSAWGGKETQYF.

The gene calls are TRBV9 and TRBJ1-1; 7 nucleotides agree with TRBD1. The V and J ends lost 5 bases and 4 bases, in that order; junction bases with no gene match: 8. Germline V gene lookup returns CDR1 SGDLS and CDR2 YYNGEE. This CDR3 has 14 amino acids. The CDR3 sequence is CASSQIQGVTEAFF. The CDR3 bases are TGTGCCAGCAGTCAAATTCAGGGGGTCACTGAAGCTTTCTTT.

The V call is TRBV25-1, the J call TRBJ2-7; D is uncertain. The CDR3 sequence is 10 residues long. The germline V gene has CDR1 MGHDK and CDR2 SYGVNS. V dropped 4 bases and J dropped 3 bases, with 1 base sitting between them. CDR3 residues: CASSVYEQYF. Here the CDR3 DNA reads TGTGCCAGCAGTGTCTACGAGCAGTACTTC.